This TCR beta chain was profiled in a study of cytotoxic CD8 clonotypes in ibrutinib-treated CLL. The table came from immunoSEQ multiplex PCR; TCRdb's copy has only in-frame clones and leaves some out. The profile shows 25,000 to 30,000 clones, 45% to 60% of them singletons. About this clone: Compared with germline, one end of the junction differs, possibly owing to a read error.

Germline V gives CDR1 LNHNV, CDR2 YYDKDF (reference sequence). This CDR3 is built from 13 residues. The TCR sequence derives from a human donor with chronic lymphocytic leukemia. This specimen was PBMCs, taken before ibrutinib treatment. The rearrangement uses TRBV15 and TRBJ2-3; no clear D gene. The CDR3 DNA reads as TGTGCCACCAGAAGAGTAGAGGCGAATACGCAGTATTTT. Protein sequence: CATRRVEANTQYF.